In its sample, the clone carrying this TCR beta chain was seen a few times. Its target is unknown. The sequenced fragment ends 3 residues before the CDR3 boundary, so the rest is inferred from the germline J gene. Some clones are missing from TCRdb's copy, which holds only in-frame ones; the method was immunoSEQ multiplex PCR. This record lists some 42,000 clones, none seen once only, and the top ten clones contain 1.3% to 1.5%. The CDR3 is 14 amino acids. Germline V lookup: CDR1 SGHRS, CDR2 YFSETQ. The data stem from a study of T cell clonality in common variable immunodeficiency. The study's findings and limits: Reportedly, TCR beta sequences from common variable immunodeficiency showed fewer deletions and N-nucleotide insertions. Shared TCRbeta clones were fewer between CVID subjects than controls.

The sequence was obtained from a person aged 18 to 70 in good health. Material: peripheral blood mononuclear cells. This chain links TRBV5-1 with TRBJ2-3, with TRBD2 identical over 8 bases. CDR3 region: CASSLGAGDGTQYF. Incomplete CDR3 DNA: TGCGCCAGCAGCTTGGGAGCGGGAGATGGGACG.